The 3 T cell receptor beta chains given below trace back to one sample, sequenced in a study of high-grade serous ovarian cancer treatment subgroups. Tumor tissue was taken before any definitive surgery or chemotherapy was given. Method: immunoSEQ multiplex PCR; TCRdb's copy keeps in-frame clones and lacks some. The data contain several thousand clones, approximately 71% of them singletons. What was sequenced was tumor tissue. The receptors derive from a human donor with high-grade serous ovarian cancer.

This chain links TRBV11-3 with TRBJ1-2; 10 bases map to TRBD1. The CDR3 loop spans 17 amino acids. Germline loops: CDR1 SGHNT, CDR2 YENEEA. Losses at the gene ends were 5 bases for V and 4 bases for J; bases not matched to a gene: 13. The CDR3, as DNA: TGTGCCAGCAGCCCCGGGACAGGGGACCCCATACCCTATGGCTACACCTTC. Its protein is CASSPGTGDPIPYGYTF. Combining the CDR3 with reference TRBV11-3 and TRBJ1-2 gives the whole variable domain EAGVVQSPRYKIIEKKQPVAFWCNPISGHNTLYWYLQNLGQGPELLIRYENEEAVDDSQLPKDRFSAERLKGVDSTLKIQPAELGDSAVYLCASSPGTGDPIPYGYTFGSGTRLTVV.

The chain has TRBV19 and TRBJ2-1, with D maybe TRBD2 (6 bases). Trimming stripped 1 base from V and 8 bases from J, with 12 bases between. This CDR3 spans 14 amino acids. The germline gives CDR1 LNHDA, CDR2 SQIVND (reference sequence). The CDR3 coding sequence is TGTGCCAGTAGTATAGCAGGAGGGTATGATGAGCAGTTCTTC. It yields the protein CASSIAGGYDEQFF.

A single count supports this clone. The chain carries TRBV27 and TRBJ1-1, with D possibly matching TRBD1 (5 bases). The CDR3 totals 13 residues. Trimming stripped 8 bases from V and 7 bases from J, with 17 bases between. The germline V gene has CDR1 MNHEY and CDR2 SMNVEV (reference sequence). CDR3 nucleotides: TGTGCCAGCCGACCCCGGGGGTCGGTTGAAGCTTTCTTT. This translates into CASRPRGSVEAFF.